Following are 21 T cell receptor beta chains from one sample sequenced in a study of identical twins. TCRdb re-called the 5' RACE reads through MiXCR, storing one row per CDR3 protein. Altogether hundreds of thousands of distinct CDR3 sequences are present, roughly 8% being singletons, with the ten largest covering around 0.98%. These data also featured in a second study, about yellow fever vaccine responses in identical twins.

The sample consisted of PBMCs. The receptors were gathered from a woman aged 18-30 years in good health.

The rearrangement joins TRBV20-1 to TRBJ2-7, with D unclear. Germline V gives CDR1 DFQATT, CDR2 SNEGSKA (reference sequence). The CDR3 totals 12 residues. Trimming cost V 3 bases and J 3 bases, with 9 bases left between them. The CDR3, as DNA: TGCAGTGCTAGGGACGCCGACTACGAGCAGTACTTC. As protein: CSARDADYEQYF.

This clonotype was seen a handful of times. CDR3 region: CASSFLSEGLEYEQYF. DNA for the CDR3: TGTGCCAGCAGTTTCCTTTCGGAGGGCTTAGAATACGAGCAGTACTTC. This chain links TRBV27 with TRBJ2-7; D is perhaps TRBD2 (6 bases). The V end lost 3 bases, the J end lost 4 bases, and 19 bases lay between the germline ends. The CDR3 sequence is 16 residues long. The V gene's germline CDR1 is MNHEY and CDR2 SMNVEV (reference sequence).

There are a few counts of this clonotype. The gene calls are TRBV7-2 and TRBJ2-7, with 9 positions matching TRBD1. The CDR3 length is 14 residues. Germline CDR1 reads SGHTA; CDR2 reads FQGNSA. The ends lost 5 bases at V and 3 bases at J; junction bases unmatched: 5. The CDR3 loop is CASSQRGQGYEQYF. CDR3 sequence (DNA): TGTGCCAGCAGCCAAAGGGGACAGGGCTACGAGCAGTACTTC.

This clonotype was recorded a few times. The J gene is TRBJ2-5, the V gene TRBV5-1; no definite D call. The CDR3 has 14 residues. Trimming shortened V by 3 bases and J by 3 bases, and 12 bases separated the two germline ends. Germline lookup yields CDR1 SGHRS and CDR2 YFSETQ. The CDR3 region is CASSSYRSEETQYF. In DNA form, the CDR3 reads TGCGCCAGCAGCTCCTACCGGTCAGAAGAGACCCAGTACTTC.

In the case of this clonotype: Just one base apart from a much larger clone, this may be a read error. The rearrangement links TRBV29-1 to TRBJ2-1; 9 bases agree with TRBD1. The CDR3 extends over 14 amino acids. Germline CDR1 and CDR2: SQVTM and ANQGSEA. J was trimmed by 5 bases and V by 3 bases; bases with no gene match: 5. The CDR3 DNA sequence: TGCAGCGTTGAGCGGGACAGGGCCCACAATGAGCAGTTCTTC. This encodes CSVERDRAHNEQFF.

This clonotype was observed a handful of times. The chain combines TRBV7-2 with TRBJ2-7; D uncertain. Germline CDR1 SGHTA, CDR2 FQGNSA. This CDR3 is built from 14 residues. The V and J ends lost 4 bases and 0 bases respectively, with 10 bases between them. CDR3 loop: CASSSDLSSYEQYF. Written as DNA, the CDR3 is TGTGCCAGCAGCTCGGACCTAAGCTCCTACGAGCAGTACTTC.

This clonotype came up a few times. The chain carries TRBV24-1 and TRBJ2-2, with 11 bases fitting TRBD2. The CDR3 is 18 residues long. The germline V gene encodes CDR1 KGHDR and CDR2 SFDVKD. The junction had 3 bases not matched to a gene; V was cut back by 1 base and J by 0 bases. In DNA form, the CDR3 reads TGTGCCACCAGTGATTTCTCTAGCGGGGGGACGAACACCGGGGAGCTGTTTTTT. It specifies CATSDFSSGGTNTGELFF.

This clonotype has only a few counts. The rearrangement uses TRBV29-1 and TRBJ2-1, with 8 nucleotides matching TRBD1. Trimming cost V 3 bases and J 0 bases; bases outside gene matches: 4. Germline values: CDR1 SQVTM, CDR2 ANQGSEA. CDR3 length equals 15 residues. The DNA of the CDR3 is TGCAGCGTTGATACAGGGGGATTCTCCTACAATGAGCAGTTCTTC. Translation gives CSVDTGGFSYNEQFF.

V usage is TRBV9 and J usage is TRBJ2-7, with TRBD1 as a possible D gene (6 bases). V shed 4 bases and J shed 9 bases, with 20 bases lying between them. Germline V lookup: CDR1 SGDLS, CDR2 YYNGEE. The CDR3 sequence is 14 residues long. The CDR3 region is CASSTRPRDTPQYF. The CDR3 region has the DNA TGTGCCAGCAGCACTCGACCCAGGGACACTCCGCAGTACTTC.

This clonotype was detected a few times. The chain employs TRBV7-6 and TRBJ1-4; TRBD1 matches at 7 bases. The CDR3 has 15 residues. J lost 1 base, V lost 5 bases, and 4 bases had no gene match. The germline gives CDR1 SGHVS, CDR2 FNYEAQ. The CDR3 sequence is CASSPGDRTNEKLFF. In DNA form, the CDR3 reads TGTGCCAGCAGCCCCGGGGACAGAACTAATGAAAAACTGTTTTTT.

The chain uses TRBV3-1 and TRBJ2-7, with 8 bases identical to TRBD2. CDR3 length: 14 amino acids. J was trimmed by 0 bases and V by 8 bases; bases with no gene match: 6. CDR1 and CDR2 from the germline V gene are LGHDT and YNNKEL (reference sequence). CDR3 nucleotide sequence: TGTGCCAGCGGGGGACTAGGGAGCTCCTACGAGCAGTACTTC. Amino acids: CASGGLGSSYEQYF.

This clonotype appeared a few times. V usage is TRBV27 and J usage is TRBJ2-6; 7 positions match TRBD2. With 4 bases clipped from V and 0 bases from J, the junction kept 3 bases outside the gene matches. The V gene's germline CDR1 is MNHEY and CDR2 SMNVEV (reference sequence). This CDR3 comprises 16 residues. In DNA form, the CDR3 reads TGTGCCAGCAGTTCCAGGGAGGGCTCTGGGGCCAACGTCCTGACTTTC. Residues: CASSSREGSGANVLTF.

V is TRBV19 and J is TRBJ2-6; the D gene is possibly TRBD1 (5 bases). Trimming pared 3 bases from V and 0 bases from J, leaving 6 bases between. Germline lookup yields CDR1 LNHDA and CDR2 SQIVND (reference sequence). There are 15 residues in the CDR3. CDR3 bases: TGTGCCAGTAGTATGGGGCTCTCTGGGGCCAACGTCCTGACTTTC. Translated, it gives CASSMGLSGANVLTF.

This clonotype came up many times. This sequence joins TRBV4-1 and TRBJ2-7, with no clear D. V was shortened by 4 bases and J by 2 bases, with 12 bases between the two germline ends. The germline gives CDR1 MGHRA, CDR2 YSYEKL. The CDR3 has 14 residues. CDR3 protein: CASSREERAYEQYF. Written as DNA, the CDR3 is TGCGCCAGCAGCCGCGAGGAGAGAGCCTACGAGCAGTACTTC.

This clonotype appeared many times. The chain joins TRBV12-3 or TRBV12-4 to TRBJ2-7; tentatively, D is TRBD1 (5 bases). V lost 7 bases and J lost 1, with 8 bases in between. The CDR3 runs 12 residues. The CDR3 reads CASTDSSYEQYF. In nucleotides, the CDR3 is TGTGCCAGCACAGACAGTTCCTACGAGCAGTACTTC.

The CDR3: CSVAGNSNQPQHF. The CDR3 nucleotides are TGCAGCGTTGCAGGAAATAGCAATCAGCCCCAGCATTTT. The chain is built from TRBV29-1 and TRBJ1-5; D gene unclear. Per germline, CDR1 SQVTM and CDR2 ANQGSEA. The CDR3 contains 13 residues. Trimming removed 4 bases from V and 0 bases from J, with 7 bases in between.

The V and J genes are TRBV19 and TRBJ2-2, with 9 nucleotides matching TRBD2. There are 16 residues in the CDR3. Germline V CDR1 and CDR2: LNHDA, SQIVND (reference sequence). J was trimmed by 1 base and V by 6 bases; bases with no gene match: 6. CDR3 sequence reads: CASSLSSGENTGELFF. CDR3 DNA: TGTGCCAGTAGCCTATCTAGCGGGGAGAACACCGGGGAGCTGTTTTTT.

This clonotype was picked up a small number of times. This chain connects TRBV27 to TRBJ2-7, with TRBD2 identical over 7 bases. This CDR3 spans 15 amino acids. CDR1 and CDR2 from the germline V gene are MNHEY and SMNVEV (reference sequence). The J segment lost 4 bases and the V segment lost 5 bases, leaving 11 bases of the junction unmatched. The CDR3 spells CASSLNRDYGYEQYF. The CDR3 nucleotides are TGTGCCAGCAGTCTTAACCGGGACTACGGGTACGAGCAGTACTTC.

This clonotype was counted a few times. The chain carries TRBV21-1 and TRBJ1-4. TRBV21-1 constitutes a pseudogene. This CDR3 has 11 residues. This CDR3 reads CASSGETELFF. The CDR3 bases are TGTGCCAGCAGCGGAGAAACGGAACTGTTTTTT.

There are a few counts of this clonotype. The chain employs TRBV20-1 and TRBJ2-7, with D possibly matching TRBD1 (5 bases). The CDR3 runs 14 residues. V was trimmed by 6 bases and J by 0 bases, leaving 15 bases between them. Germline CDR1 reads DFQATT; CDR2 reads SNEGSKA (reference sequence). The CDR3 sequence: CSAPTDRSSYEQYF. CDR3 bases: TGCAGTGCGCCGACCGACAGATCCTCCTACGAGCAGTACTTC.

This chain links TRBV12-3 or TRBV12-4 with TRBJ2-5; 10 nucleotides line up with TRBD1. Trimming at V came to 6 bases and at J to 2 bases, leaving 9 bases not matched to a gene. The CDR3 is made up of 16 amino acids. This CDR3 is CASSPGPGQGQETQYF. The CDR3 DNA is TGTGCCAGCAGCCCAGGTCCGGGACAGGGGCAAGAGACCCAGTACTTC.